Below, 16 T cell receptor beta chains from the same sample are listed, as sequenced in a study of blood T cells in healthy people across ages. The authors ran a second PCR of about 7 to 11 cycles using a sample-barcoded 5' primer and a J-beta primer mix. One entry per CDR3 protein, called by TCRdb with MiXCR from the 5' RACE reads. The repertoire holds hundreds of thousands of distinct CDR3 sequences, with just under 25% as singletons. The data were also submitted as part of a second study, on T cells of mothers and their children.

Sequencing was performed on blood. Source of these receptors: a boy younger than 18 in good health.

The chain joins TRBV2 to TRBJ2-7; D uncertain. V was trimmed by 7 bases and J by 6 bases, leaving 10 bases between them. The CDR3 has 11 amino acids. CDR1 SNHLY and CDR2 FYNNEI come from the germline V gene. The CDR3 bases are TGTGCCAGCACCTTAAACGCCGAGCAGTACTTC. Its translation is CASTLNAEQYF.

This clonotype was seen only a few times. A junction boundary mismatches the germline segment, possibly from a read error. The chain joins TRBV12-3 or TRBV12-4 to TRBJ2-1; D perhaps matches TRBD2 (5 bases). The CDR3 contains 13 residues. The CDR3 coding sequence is TGTGCCGGCAGTTGGGAGACTCACAATGAGCAGTTCTTC. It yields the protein CAGSWETHNEQFF.

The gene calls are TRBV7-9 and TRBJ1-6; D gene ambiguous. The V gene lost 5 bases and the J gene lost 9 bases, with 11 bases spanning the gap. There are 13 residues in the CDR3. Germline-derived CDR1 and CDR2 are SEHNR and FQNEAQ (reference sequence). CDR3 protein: CASSKTTGSPLHF. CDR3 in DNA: TGTGCCAGCAGCAAGACGACGGGTTCACCCCTCCACTTT.

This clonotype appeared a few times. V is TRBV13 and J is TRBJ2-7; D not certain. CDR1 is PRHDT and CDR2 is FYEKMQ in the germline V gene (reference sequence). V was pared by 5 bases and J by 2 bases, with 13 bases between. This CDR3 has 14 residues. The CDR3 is CASSPSPDAYEQYF. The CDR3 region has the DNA TGTGCCAGCAGCCCTTCTCCGGACGCCTACGAGCAGTACTTC.

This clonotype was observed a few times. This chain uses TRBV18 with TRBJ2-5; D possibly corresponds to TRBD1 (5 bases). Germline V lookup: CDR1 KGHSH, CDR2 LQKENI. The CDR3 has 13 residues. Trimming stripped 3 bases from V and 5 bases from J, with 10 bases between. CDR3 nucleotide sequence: TGTGCCAGCTCACCTCAGGGATCGGAGACCCAGTACTTC. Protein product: CASSPQGSETQYF.

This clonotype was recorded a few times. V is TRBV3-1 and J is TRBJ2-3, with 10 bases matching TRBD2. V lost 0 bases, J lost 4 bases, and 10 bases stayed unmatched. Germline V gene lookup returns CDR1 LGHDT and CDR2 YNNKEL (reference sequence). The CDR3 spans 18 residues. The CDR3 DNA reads TGTGCCAGCAGCCAAGAATTTCTAGCGGGAGTTGGTGCAGATACGCAGTATTTT. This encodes CASSQEFLAGVGADTQYF.

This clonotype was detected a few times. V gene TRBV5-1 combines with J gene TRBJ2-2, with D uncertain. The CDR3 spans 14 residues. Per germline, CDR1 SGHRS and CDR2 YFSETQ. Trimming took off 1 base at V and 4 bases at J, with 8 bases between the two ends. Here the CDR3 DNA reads TGCGCCAGCAGCTTGAATATCCCCACCGGGGAGCTGTTTTTT. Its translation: CASSLNIPTGELFF.

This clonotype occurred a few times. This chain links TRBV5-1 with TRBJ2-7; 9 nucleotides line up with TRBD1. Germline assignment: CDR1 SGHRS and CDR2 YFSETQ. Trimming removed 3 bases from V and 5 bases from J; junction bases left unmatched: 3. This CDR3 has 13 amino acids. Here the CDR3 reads CASSYRGQDEQYF. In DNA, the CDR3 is TGCGCCAGCAGCTACAGGGGGCAAGACGAGCAGTACTTC.

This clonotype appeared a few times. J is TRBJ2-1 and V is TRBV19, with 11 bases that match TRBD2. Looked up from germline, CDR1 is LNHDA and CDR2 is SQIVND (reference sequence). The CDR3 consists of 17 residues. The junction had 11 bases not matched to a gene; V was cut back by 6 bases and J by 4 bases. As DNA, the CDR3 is TGTGCCAGTAGCTCGGTATTACTAGCGGGAGAGTACAATGAGCAGTTCTTC. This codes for CASSSVLLAGEYNEQFF.

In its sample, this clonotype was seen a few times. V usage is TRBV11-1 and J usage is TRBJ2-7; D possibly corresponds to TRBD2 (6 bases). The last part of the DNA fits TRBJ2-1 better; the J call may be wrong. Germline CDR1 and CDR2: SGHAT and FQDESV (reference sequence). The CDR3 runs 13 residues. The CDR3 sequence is CASSPPVRDSQFF. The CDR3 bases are TGTGCCAGCAGCCCTCCCGTGCGGGATTCGCAGTTCTTC.

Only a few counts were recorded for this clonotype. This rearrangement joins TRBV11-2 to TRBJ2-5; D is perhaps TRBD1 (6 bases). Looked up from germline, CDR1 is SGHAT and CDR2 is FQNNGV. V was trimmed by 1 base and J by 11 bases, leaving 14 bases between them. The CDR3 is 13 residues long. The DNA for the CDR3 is TGTGCCAGCAGCTTAGCCGGACAGCGTGAGCAGTACTTC. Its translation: CASSLAGQREQYF. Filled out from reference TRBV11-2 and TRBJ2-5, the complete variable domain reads EAGVAQSPRYKIIEKRQSVAFWCNPISGHATLYWYQQILGQGPKLLIQFQNNGVVDDSQLPKDRFSAERLKGVDSTLKIQPAKLEDSAVYLCASSLAGQREQYFGPGTRLLVL.

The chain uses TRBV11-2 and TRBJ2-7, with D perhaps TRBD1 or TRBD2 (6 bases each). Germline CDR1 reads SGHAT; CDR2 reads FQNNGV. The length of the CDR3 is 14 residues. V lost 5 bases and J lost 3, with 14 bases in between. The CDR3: CASSPGAGDYEQYF. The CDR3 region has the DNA TGTGCCAGCAGCCCGGGGGCAGGGGACTACGAGCAGTACTTC. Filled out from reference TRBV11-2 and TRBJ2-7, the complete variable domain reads EAGVAQSPRYKIIEKRQSVAFWCNPISGHATLYWYQQILGQGPKLLIQFQNNGVVDDSQLPKDRFSAERLKGVDSTLKIQPAKLEDSAVYLCASSPGAGDYEQYFGPGTRLTVT.

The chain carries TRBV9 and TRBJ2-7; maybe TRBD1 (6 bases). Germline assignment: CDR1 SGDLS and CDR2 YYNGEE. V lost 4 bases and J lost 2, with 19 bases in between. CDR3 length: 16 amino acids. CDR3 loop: CASSPLLTGRPYEQYF. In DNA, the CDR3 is TGTGCCAGCAGCCCCCTCTTAACAGGGCGCCCCTACGAGCAGTACTTC.

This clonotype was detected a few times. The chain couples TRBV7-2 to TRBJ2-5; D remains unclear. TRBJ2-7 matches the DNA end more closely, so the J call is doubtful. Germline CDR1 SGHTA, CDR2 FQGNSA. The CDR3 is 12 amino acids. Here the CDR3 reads CASCELTYEQYF. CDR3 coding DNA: TGTGCCAGCTGTGAATTAACCTACGAGCAGTACTTC.

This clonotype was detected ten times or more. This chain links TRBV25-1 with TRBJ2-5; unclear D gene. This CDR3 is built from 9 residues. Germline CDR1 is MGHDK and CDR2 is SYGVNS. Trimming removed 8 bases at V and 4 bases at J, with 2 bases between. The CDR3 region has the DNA TGTGCCAGCGGAGAGACCCAGTACTTC. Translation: CASGETQYF.

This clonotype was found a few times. Here the CDR3 DNA reads TGTGCCAGCAGCTTAGTCTTTGTGGACGAGCAGTACTTC. Translation: CASSLVFVDEQYF. The genes are TRBV11-3 and TRBJ2-7; D is unclear. This CDR3 comprises 13 residues. V lost 1 base and J lost 5, with 9 bases in between. Germline loops: CDR1 SGHNT, CDR2 YENEEA. Using reference TRBV11-3 and TRBJ2-7 for the parts outside the CDR3, the full variable domain is EAGVVQSPRYKIIEKKQPVAFWCNPISGHNTLYWYLQNLGQGPELLIRYENEEAVDDSQLPKDRFSAERLKGVDSTLKIQPAELGDSAVYLCASSLVFVDEQYFGPGTRLTVT.